The 5 T cell receptor beta chains reported below all come from one sample, sequenced in a study of blood T cells in healthy people across ages. Next came a second PCR, run for 7 to 11 cycles, which used a sample-barcoded 5' primer along with a J-beta primer mix. TCRdb passed the 5' RACE reads through MiXCR, listing each CDR3 protein once. The sample lists 600,000 or so distinct CDR3 sequences; less than 35% were seen once. What was sequenced was blood. The receptors derive from a woman of 80 years or more in good health.

This clonotype was seen many times. V usage is TRBV25-1 and J usage is TRBJ2-5, with D perhaps given as TRBD1 or TRBD2 (5 bases each). This CDR3 is 14 amino acids long. With 4 bases removed from V and 5 bases from J, the gap between germline ends came to 14 bases. Per germline, CDR1 MGHDK and CDR2 SYGVNS. The CDR3 sequence: CASSVAGSGETQYF. The CDR3 nucleotides read TGTGCCAGCAGTGTGGCAGGGAGTGGGGAGACCCAGTACTTC.

This clonotype was seen ten or more times. The chain has TRBV4-2 and TRBJ2-7, with 7 bases fitting TRBD1. The CDR3 has 15 residues. CDR1 and CDR2 from the germline V gene are LGHNA and YNFKEQ. V gave up 0 bases and J gave up 3 bases; unmatched junction bases: 5. The CDR3 reads CASSQETGSGYEQYF. The CDR3 DNA reads TGTGCCAGCAGCCAAGAGACAGGGAGTGGCTACGAGCAGTACTTC.

J is TRBJ2-1 and V is TRBV12-3 or TRBV12-4; perhaps TRBD2 as D (5 bases). With 6 bases removed from V and 12 bases from J, the gap between germline ends came to 21 bases. The CDR3 is 14 amino acids. CDR3 region: CASSAGGSIRGQFF. CDR3 coding DNA: TGTGCCAGCAGCGCCGGCGGGTCTATCCGGGGGCAGTTCTTC.

This chain links TRBV12-2 with TRBJ1-2; the table's D call of TRBD1 was not tested on the DNA. TRBV12-2 is a listed pseudogene. The CDR3 is 15 residues long. The CDR3 spells CASRFIGPPNYGYTF. Written as DNA, the CDR3 is TGTGCAAGTCGCTTTATAGGGCCGCCCAACTATGGCTACACCTTC.

This clonotype was detected only a few times. CDR3 in DNA: TGTGCCCTGGACAGGGGATCATGGGCCACTGAAGCTTTCTTT. Protein: CALDRGSWATEAFF. The chain is built from TRBV6-1 and TRBJ1-1, with 9 bases lining up with TRBD1. The CDR3 covers 14 residues. After removal of 11 bases from V and 4 bases from J, the junction contained 11 bases not matched to a gene. The germline V gene has CDR1 MNHNS and CDR2 SASEGT.